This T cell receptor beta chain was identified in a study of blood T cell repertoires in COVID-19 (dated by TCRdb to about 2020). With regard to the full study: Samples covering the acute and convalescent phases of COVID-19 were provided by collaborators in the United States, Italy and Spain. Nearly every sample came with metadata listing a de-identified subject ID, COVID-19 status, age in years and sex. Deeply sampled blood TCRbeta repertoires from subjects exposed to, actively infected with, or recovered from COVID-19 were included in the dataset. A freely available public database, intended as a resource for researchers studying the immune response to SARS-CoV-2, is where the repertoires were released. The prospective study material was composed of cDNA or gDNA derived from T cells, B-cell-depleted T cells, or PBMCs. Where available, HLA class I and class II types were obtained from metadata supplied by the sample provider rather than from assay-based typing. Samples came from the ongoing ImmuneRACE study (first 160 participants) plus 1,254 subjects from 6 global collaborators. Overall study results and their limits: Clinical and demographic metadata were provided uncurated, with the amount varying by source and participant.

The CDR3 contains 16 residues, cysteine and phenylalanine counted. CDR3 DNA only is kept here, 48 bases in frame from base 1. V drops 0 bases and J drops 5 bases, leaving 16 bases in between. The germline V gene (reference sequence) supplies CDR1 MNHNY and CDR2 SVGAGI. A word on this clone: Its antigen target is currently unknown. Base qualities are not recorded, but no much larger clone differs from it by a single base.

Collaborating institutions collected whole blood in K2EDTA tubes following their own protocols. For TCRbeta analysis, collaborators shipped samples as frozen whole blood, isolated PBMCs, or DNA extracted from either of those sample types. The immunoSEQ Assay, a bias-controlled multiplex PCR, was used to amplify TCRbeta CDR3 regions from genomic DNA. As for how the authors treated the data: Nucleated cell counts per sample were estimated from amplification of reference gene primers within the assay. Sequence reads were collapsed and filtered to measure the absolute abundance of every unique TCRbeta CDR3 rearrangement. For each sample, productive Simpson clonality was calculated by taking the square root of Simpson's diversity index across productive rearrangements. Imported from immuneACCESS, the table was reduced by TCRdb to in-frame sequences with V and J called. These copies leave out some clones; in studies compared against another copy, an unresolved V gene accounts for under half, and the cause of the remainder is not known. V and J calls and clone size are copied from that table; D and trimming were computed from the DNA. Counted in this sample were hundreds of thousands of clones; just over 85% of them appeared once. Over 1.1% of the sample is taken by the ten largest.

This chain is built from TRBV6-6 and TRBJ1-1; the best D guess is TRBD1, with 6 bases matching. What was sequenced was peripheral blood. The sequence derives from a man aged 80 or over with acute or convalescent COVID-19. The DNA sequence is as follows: TGTGCCAGCAGTTACTCGGGGGGGGGCCGAAGGACTGAAGCTTTCTTT. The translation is CASSYSGGGRRTEAFF.